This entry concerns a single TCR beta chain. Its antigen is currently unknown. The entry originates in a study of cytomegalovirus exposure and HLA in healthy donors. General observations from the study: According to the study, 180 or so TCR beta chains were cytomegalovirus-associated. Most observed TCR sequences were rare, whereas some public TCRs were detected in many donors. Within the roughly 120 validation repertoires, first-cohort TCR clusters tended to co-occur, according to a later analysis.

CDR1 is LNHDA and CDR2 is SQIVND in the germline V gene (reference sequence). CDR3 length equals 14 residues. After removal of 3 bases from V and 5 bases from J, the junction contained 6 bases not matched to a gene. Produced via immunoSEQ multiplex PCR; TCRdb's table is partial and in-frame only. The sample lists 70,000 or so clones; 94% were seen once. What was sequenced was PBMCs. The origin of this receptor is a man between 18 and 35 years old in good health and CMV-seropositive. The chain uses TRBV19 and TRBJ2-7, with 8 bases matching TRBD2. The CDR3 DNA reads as TGTGCCAGTAGTATCCGGGGGGGTACTCACGAGCAGTACTTC. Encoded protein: CASSIRGGTHEQYF.